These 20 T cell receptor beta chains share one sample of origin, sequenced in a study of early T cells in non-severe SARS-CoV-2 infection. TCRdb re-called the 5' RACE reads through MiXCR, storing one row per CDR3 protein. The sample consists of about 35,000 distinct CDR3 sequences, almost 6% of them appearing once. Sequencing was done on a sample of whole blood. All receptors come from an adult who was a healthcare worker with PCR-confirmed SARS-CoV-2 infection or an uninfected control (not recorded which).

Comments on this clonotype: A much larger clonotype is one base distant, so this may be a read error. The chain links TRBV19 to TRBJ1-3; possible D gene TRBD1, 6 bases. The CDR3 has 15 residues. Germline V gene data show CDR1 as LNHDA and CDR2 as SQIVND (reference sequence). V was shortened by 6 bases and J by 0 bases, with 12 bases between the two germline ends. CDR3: CASSRGSPSGNTIYF. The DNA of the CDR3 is TGTGCCAGTAGCAGGGGCAGTCCCTCTGGAAACACCATATATTTT.

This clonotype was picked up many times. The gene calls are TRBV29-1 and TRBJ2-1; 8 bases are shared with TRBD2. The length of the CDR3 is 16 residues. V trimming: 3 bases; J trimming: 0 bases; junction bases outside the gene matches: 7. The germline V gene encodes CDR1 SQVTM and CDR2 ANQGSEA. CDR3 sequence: CSVDRGGSGSYNEQFF. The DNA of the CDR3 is TGCAGCGTTGACCGGGGGGGGAGTGGCTCCTACAATGAGCAGTTCTTC.

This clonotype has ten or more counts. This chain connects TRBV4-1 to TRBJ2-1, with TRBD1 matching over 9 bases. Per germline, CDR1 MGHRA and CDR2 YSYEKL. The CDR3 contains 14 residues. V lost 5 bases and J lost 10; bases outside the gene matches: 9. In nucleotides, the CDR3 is TGCGCCAGCAGCTCCGGGACAGGGATTACCGAGCAGTTCTTC. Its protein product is CASSSGTGITEQFF.

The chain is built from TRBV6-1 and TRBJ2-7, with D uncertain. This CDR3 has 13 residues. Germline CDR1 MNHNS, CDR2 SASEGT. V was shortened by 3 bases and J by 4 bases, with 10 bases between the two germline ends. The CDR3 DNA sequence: TGTGCCAGCAGTGAGAATGTTGGGTACGAGCAGTACTTC. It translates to CASSENVGYEQYF.

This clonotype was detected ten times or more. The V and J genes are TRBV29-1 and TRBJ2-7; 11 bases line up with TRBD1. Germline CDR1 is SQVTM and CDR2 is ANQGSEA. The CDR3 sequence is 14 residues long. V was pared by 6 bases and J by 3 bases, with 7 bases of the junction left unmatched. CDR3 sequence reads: CSVRGTGGDYEQYF. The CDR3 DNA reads TGCAGCGTCCGCGGGACAGGGGGTGACTACGAGCAGTACTTC.

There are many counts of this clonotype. The DNA for the CDR3 is TGCGCCAGCAGCCCGGACAGGGGAAGAAATGAAAAACTGTTTTTT. Translated, it gives CASSPDRGRNEKLFF. The chain uses TRBV5-1 and TRBJ1-4; TRBD1 agrees at 9 bases. Germline V CDR1 and CDR2: SGHRS, YFSETQ. This CDR3 comprises 15 residues. The V gene end was trimmed by 4 bases and the J gene end by 5 bases; junction bases not matched to a gene: 6.

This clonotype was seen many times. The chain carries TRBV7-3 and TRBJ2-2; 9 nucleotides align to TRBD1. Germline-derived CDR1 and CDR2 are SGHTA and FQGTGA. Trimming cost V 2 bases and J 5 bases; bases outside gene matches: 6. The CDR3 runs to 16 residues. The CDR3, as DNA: TGTGCCAGCAGCTTAGGTTGGGACAGGGAAACCGGGGAGCTGTTTTTT. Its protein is CASSLGWDRETGELFF.

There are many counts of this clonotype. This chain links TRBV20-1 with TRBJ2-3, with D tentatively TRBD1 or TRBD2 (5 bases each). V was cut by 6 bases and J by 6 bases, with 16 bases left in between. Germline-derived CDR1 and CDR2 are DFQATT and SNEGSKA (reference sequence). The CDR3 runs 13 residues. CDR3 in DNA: TGCAGTGCCCGGGACCTCGGCATTGATACGCAGTATTTT. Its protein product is CSARDLGIDTQYF.

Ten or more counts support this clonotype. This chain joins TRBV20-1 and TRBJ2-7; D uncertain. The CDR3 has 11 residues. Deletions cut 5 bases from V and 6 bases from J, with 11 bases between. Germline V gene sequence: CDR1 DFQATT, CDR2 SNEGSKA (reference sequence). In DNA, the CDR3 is TGCAGTGCTTTTAGGGTGAGCGAGCAGTACTTC. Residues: CSAFRVSEQYF.

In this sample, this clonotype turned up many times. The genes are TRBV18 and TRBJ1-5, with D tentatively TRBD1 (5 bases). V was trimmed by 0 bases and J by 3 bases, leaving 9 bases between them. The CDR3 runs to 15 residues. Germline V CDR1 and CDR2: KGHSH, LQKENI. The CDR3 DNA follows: TGTGCCAGCTCACCACCCGGACAAATCAATCAGCCCCAGCATTTT. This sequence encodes CASSPPGQINQPQHF.

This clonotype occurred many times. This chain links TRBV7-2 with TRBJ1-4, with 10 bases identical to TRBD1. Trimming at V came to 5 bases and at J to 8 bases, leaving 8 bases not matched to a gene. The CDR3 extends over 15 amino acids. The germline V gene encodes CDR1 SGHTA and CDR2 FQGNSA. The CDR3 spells CASSPDRGRSEKLFF. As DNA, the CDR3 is TGTGCCAGCAGCCCTGACAGGGGGCGCTCAGAAAAACTGTTTTTT.

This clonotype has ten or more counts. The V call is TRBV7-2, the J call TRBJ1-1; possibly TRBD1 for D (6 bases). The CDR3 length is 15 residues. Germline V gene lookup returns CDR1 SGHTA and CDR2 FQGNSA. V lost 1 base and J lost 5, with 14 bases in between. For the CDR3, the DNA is TGTGCCAGCAGCTTAGGCCCCAGGGGTGGAACTGAAGCTTTCTTT. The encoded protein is CASSLGPRGGTEAFF.

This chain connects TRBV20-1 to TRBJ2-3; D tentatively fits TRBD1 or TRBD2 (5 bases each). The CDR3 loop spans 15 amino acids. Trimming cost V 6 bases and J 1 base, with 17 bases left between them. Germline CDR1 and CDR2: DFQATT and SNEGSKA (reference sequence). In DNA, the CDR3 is TGCAGTGCAGGACCAACGGGACGCGGCACAGATACGCAGTATTTT. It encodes CSAGPTGRGTDTQYF.

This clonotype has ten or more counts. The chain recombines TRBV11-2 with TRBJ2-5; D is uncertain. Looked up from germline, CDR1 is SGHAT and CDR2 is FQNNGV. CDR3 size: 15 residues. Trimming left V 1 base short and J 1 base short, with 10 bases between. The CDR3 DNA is TGTGCCAGCAGCTTAGCCGGATTAAGCCAAGAGACCCAGTACTTC. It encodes CASSLAGLSQETQYF.

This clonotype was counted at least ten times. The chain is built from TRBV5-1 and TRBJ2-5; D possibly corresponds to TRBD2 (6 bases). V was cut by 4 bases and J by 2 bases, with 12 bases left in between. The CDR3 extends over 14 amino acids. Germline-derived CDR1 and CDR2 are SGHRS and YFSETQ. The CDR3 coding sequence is TGCGCCAGCAGCAACGGACTATCACAAGAGACCCAGTACTTC. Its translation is CASSNGLSQETQYF.

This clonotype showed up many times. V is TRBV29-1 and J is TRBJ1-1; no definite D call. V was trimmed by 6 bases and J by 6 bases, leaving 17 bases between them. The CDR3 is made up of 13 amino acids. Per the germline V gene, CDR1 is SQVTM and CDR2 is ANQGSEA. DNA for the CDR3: TGCAGCGTGGATGGTCCCCGAGGCCCTGAAGCTTTCTTT. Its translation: CSVDGPRGPEAFF.

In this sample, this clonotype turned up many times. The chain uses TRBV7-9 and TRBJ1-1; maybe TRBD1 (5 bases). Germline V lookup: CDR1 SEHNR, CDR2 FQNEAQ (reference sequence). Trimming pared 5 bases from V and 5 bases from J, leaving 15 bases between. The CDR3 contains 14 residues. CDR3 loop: CASSQRQGGTEAFF. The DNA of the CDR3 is TGTGCCAGCAGCCAGAGGCAGGGTGGGACTGAAGCTTTCTTT.

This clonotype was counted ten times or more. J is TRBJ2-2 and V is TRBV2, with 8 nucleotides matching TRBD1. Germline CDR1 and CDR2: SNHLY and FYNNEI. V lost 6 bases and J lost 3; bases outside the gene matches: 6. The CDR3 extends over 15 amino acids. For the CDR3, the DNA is TGTGCCAGCAGATCGACAGGGGCCTACACCGGGGAGCTGTTTTTT. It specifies CASRSTGAYTGELFF.

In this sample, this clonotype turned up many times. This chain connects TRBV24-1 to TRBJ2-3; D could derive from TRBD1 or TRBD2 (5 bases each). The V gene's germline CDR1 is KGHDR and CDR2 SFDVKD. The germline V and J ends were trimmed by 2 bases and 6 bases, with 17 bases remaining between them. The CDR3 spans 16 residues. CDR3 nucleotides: TGTGCCACCAGTGATTCACCGGCAGGGACGAAGGATACGCAGTATTTT. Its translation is CATSDSPAGTKDTQYF.

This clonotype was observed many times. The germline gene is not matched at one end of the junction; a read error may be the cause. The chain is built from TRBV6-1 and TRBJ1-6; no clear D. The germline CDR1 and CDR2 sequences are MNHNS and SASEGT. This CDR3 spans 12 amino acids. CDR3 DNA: TGTGCCAGCAATGGGTATAATTCACCCCTCCATTTT. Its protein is CASNGYNSPLHF.